This T cell receptor beta chain stems from a study of Graves' ophthalmopathy and Graves' hyperthyroidism. Broader study findings: In separating ophthalmopathy from stable hyperthyroidism, a 13-signature model achieved around 85% sensitivity and 81.08% specificity.

Amplification of the TCR beta CDR3 regions used RNA transcripts (as template). First-round RT-PCR used HTBI primers; second-round multiplex PCR followed. One entry per CDR3 protein, called by TCRdb with MiXCR from the multiplex PCR reads. Of about 39,000 distinct CDR3 sequences in the sample, roughly 50% were seen once. With respect to this clonotype: The antigen is not known.

The authors enrolled newly diagnosed hyperthyroidism patients aged 18 to 65 with under 2 months' duration. Trimming took 5 bases from V and 3 from J, leaving 17 bases between them. Per germline, CDR1 MNHEY and CDR2 SVGAGI. This CDR3 spans 15 amino acids. V is TRBV6-5 and J is TRBJ2-7; D assignment may be TRBD1 or TRBD2 (5 bases each). Material for sequencing was peripheral blood. The TCR originated in an adult woman with stable Graves' hyperthyroidism. CDR3 sequence: CASSASGARIYEQYF. DNA of the CDR3: TGTGCCAGCAGTGCGTCCGGGGCTAGGATCTACGAGCAGTACTTC.